There are many counts of the clone carrying this T cell receptor (beta chain). There are 12 residues in the CDR3. V lost 2 bases to trimming and J lost 6 bases, with 5 bases between them. Germline V gives CDR1 ENHRY, CDR2 SYGVKD. The data are from a study of T-cell reconstitution after alpha-beta-depleted transplantation in children. Unique molecular identifiers tagged the TCRbeta library. TCRdb recomputed calls from the PCR reads with MiXCR, one row per CDR3 protein. The repertoire holds around 380,000 distinct CDR3 sequences, with about 11% as singletons. The TCR comes from a human donor who donated a stem cell graft to a child with acute myeloid leukemia. This chain connects TRBV10-3 to TRBJ2-1, with D unresolved. The sample was PBMCs from the stem cell graft donor, taken from the stem cell graft. Here the CDR3 reads CAISETVNEQFF. CDR3 in DNA: TGTGCCATCAGTGAGACGGTCAATGAGCAGTTCTTC.